Listed below are T cell receptor beta chains from one sample, sequenced in a study of blood T cell repertoires in COVID-19. Only in-frame clones appear in the TCRdb table, and some are missing; sequencing was by immunoSEQ multiplex PCR. The table lists under 30,000 clones, roughly 86% of them singletons. The sample comprised peripheral blood. The receptors here all came from a human donor in a cohort sampled during active COVID-19. The donor label of this sample is uncertain. Each CDR3 is given with its conserved first and last residue. D genes are given only for firm matches. Part of the rows lack a size; the others show once, few, many or a class for expanded clones.

clone_size: .; v_call: TRBV11-3; d_call: .; j_call: TRBJ2-7; cdr3_aa: CASSLLPRGEQYF; cdr3_nt: TGTGCCAGCAGCCTCCTGCCCAGGGGCGAGCAGTACTTC
clone_size: .; v_call: TRBV9; d_call: .; j_call: TRBJ2-4; cdr3_aa: CASSVESGYGDAKNIQYF; cdr3_nt: TGTGCCAGCAGCGTAGAGTCCGGGTATGGCGACGCCAAAAACATTCAGTACTTC
clone_size: .; v_call: TRBV4-1; d_call: .; j_call: TRBJ1-1; cdr3_aa: CASSHGRRGTEAFF; cdr3_nt: TGCGCCAGCAGCCATGGACGTAGGGGTACTGAAGCTTTCTTT
clone_size: .; v_call: TRBV30; d_call: .; j_call: TRBJ2-7; cdr3_aa: CAWAHSSYEQYF; cdr3_nt: TGTGCCTGGGCTCATTCTAGCTACGAGCAGTACTTC
clone_size: .; v_call: TRBV30; d_call: TRBD1; j_call: TRBJ2-7; cdr3_aa: CAWSVPRTGGDEQYF; cdr3_nt: TGTGCCTGGAGTGTACCCCGGACAGGGGGGGACGAGCAGTACTTC
clone_size: .; v_call: TRBV28; d_call: .; j_call: TRBJ2-7; cdr3_aa: CASTGLGGQYF; cdr3_nt: TGTGCCAGTACAGGTTTGGGGGGGCAGTACTTC
clone_size: .; v_call: TRBV3-1/TRBV3-2; d_call: .; j_call: TRBJ2-7; cdr3_aa: CASSLRDWDHYEQYF; cdr3_nt: TGTGCCAGCAGCCTCCGGGACTGGGATCACTACGAGCAGTACTTC
clone_size: .; v_call: TRBV21-1; d_call: .; j_call: TRBJ2-7; cdr3_aa: CQPRDEQYF; cdr3_nt: TGTCAGCCGAGGGACGAGCAGTACTTC
clone_size: .; v_call: TRBV7-3; d_call: TRBD1; j_call: TRBJ1-2; cdr3_aa: CASSPSGTAELGYTF; cdr3_nt: TGTGCCAGCAGCCCTTCCGGGACAGCCGAACTTGGCTACACCTTC
clone_size: .; v_call: TRBV2; d_call: .; j_call: TRBJ2-3; cdr3_aa: CASSVPGVSTDTQYF; cdr3_nt: TGTGCCAGCAGTGTCCCCGGGGTTAGCACAGATACGCAGTATTTT
clone_size: .; v_call: TRBV7-9; d_call: .; j_call: TRBJ2-2; cdr3_aa: CASSKQDMAGELFF; cdr3_nt: TGTGCCAGCAGCAAACAAGATATGGCCGGGGAGCTGTTTTTT
clone_size: .; v_call: TRBV10-3; d_call: .; j_call: TRBJ2-5; cdr3_aa: CAIKAGSQETQYF; cdr3_nt: TGTGCCATCAAGGCGGGATCCCAAGAGACCCAGTACTTC
clone_size: few; v_call: TRBV5-1; d_call: TRBD1; j_call: TRBJ2-2; cdr3_aa: CASSSDRVEELFF; cdr3_nt: TGCGCCAGCAGCTCCGACAGGGTGGAGGAGCTGTTTTTT
clone_size: .; v_call: TRBV29-1; d_call: TRBD1; j_call: TRBJ1-1; cdr3_aa: CSARGQINTEAFF; cdr3_nt: TGCAGCGCGAGGGGACAGATAAACACTGAAGCTTTCTTT
clone_size: .; v_call: TRBV6-5; d_call: TRBD1; j_call: TRBJ1-5; cdr3_aa: CASGLTGAQPQHF; cdr3_nt: TGTGCCAGCGGGCTGACAGGGGCTCAGCCCCAGCATTTT
clone_size: .; v_call: TRBV5-6; d_call: TRBD1; j_call: TRBJ2-3; cdr3_aa: CASSLDRGPELDTQYF; cdr3_nt: TGTGCCAGCAGCTTGGACAGGGGGCCGGAGTTAGATACGCAGTATTTT
clone_size: .; v_call: TRBV5-1; d_call: .; j_call: TRBJ2-2; cdr3_aa: CASSLYGVTDGELFF; cdr3_nt: TGCGCCAGCAGCTTGTACGGAGTCACGGACGGGGAGCTGTTTTTT
clone_size: .; v_call: TRBV5-5; d_call: TRBD1; j_call: TRBJ2-3; cdr3_aa: CASSLGTGPRDTQYF; cdr3_nt: TGTGCCAGCAGCTTAGGGACAGGGCCCAGGGATACGCAGTATTTT
clone_size: .; v_call: TRBV5-1; d_call: .; j_call: TRBJ1-2; cdr3_aa: CASSFDLRGGYGYTF; cdr3_nt: TGCGCCAGCAGCTTCGATCTCCGGGGAGGCTATGGCTACACCTTC
clone_size: .; v_call: TRBV3-1/TRBV3-2; d_call: .; j_call: TRBJ2-5; cdr3_aa: CASSLQETQYF; cdr3_nt: TGTGCCAGCAGCTTACAAGAGACCCAGTACTTC
clone_size: .; v_call: TRBV6-5; d_call: TRBD2; j_call: TRBJ2-7; cdr3_aa: CASSYLSGRSTYEQYF; cdr3_nt: TGTGCCAGCAGTTACCTTAGCGGGAGGTCAACCTACGAGCAGTACTTC
clone_size: .; v_call: TRBV5-1; d_call: .; j_call: TRBJ1-6; cdr3_aa: CASSYATGTLDSPLHF; cdr3_nt: TGCGCCAGCAGCTACGCAACCGGGACACTCGACTCACCCCTCCACTTT
clone_size: .; v_call: TRBV30; d_call: .; j_call: TRBJ1-2; cdr3_aa: CAWRREVGYGYTF; cdr3_nt: TGTGCCTGGAGGAGGGAGGTTGGTTATGGCTACACCTTC
clone_size: .; v_call: TRBV7-2; d_call: .; j_call: TRBJ1-3; cdr3_aa: CASSLSGFAGNTIYF; cdr3_nt: TGTGCCAGCAGCCTCTCAGGGTTTGCCGGAAACACCATATATTTT
clone_size: .; v_call: TRBV4-1; d_call: TRBD2; j_call: TRBJ2-5; cdr3_aa: CASSPRTSGTLGETQYF; cdr3_nt: TGCGCCAGCAGCCCTCGGACTAGCGGGACCCTCGGGGAGACCCAGTACTTC
clone_size: .; v_call: TRBV13; d_call: TRBD2; j_call: TRBJ2-3; cdr3_aa: CASSISGRTGDTQYF; cdr3_nt: TGTGCCAGCAGCATTAGCGGGAGGACGGGAGATACGCAGTATTTT
clone_size: once; v_call: TRBV2; d_call: TRBD2; j_call: TRBJ2-1; cdr3_aa: CASRRLAGSYNEQFF; cdr3_nt: TGTGCCAGCAGGAGACTAGCGGGGAGTTACAATGAGCAGTTCTTC
clone_size: .; v_call: TRBV5-1; d_call: TRBD1; j_call: TRBJ2-7; cdr3_aa: CASSPDRGRNEQYF; cdr3_nt: TGCGCCAGCAGCCCGGACAGGGGGAGGAACGAGCAGTACTTC
clone_size: once; v_call: TRBV9; d_call: TRBD2; j_call: TRBJ2-1; cdr3_aa: CASSADTSGSVEQFF; cdr3_nt: TGTGCCAGCAGCGCAGATACTAGCGGGAGCGTTGAGCAGTTCTTC
clone_size: few; v_call: TRBV10-1; d_call: TRBD1; j_call: TRBJ1-4; cdr3_aa: CASSPLRDRNTATNEKLFF; cdr3_nt: TGCGCCAGCAGTCCTCTCCGGGACAGAAACACTGCAACTAATGAAAAACTGTTTTTT
clone_size: .; v_call: TRBV7-2; d_call: .; j_call: TRBJ1-2; cdr3_aa: CASTRIGYGYTF; cdr3_nt: TGTGCCAGCACCAGGATCGGCTATGGCTACACCTTC
clone_size: .; v_call: TRBV28; d_call: .; j_call: TRBJ1-2; cdr3_aa: CASSLSDRLYGYTF; cdr3_nt: TGTGCCAGCAGTTTATCAGACAGGCTCTATGGCTACACCTTC
clone_size: .; v_call: TRBV12-2; d_call: .; j_call: TRBJ1-1; cdr3_aa: CASRLLDRDGGITEAFF; cdr3_nt: TGTGCAAGTCGCTTATTGGACAGGGATGGGGGTATCACTGAAGCTTTCTTT
clone_size: .; v_call: TRBV5-1; d_call: TRBD1; j_call: TRBJ1-1; cdr3_aa: CASSRQGGTEAFF; cdr3_nt: TGCGCCAGCAGCCGACAGGGAGGTACTGAAGCTTTCTTT
clone_size: .; v_call: TRBV9; d_call: TRBD2; j_call: TRBJ2-7; cdr3_aa: CASSPGTSGSWEQYF; cdr3_nt: TGTGCCAGCAGCCCCGGGACTAGCGGGAGTTGGGAGCAGTACTTC
clone_size: few; v_call: TRBV19; d_call: .; j_call: TRBJ2-7; cdr3_aa: CASSIIRGKLHEQYF; cdr3_nt: TGTGCCAGTAGTATCATTCGGGGGAAGCTCCACGAGCAGTACTTC
clone_size: .; v_call: TRBV2; d_call: .; j_call: TRBJ2-3; cdr3_aa: CASSSGFLLYPTDTQYF; cdr3_nt: TGTGCCAGCAGTTCAGGGTTCCTACTTTACCCCACAGATACGCAGTATTTT
clone_size: .; v_call: TRBV30; d_call: .; j_call: TRBJ1-1; cdr3_aa: CAWIKGTLGVRATEAFF; cdr3_nt: TGTGCCTGGATTAAAGGAACCCTCGGGGTGCGTGCCACTGAAGCTTTCTTT
clone_size: once; v_call: TRBV18; d_call: TRBD2; j_call: TRBJ2-3; cdr3_aa: CASSPGASGHTDTQYF; cdr3_nt: TGTGCCAGCTCACCCGGGGCTAGCGGGCACACAGATACGCAGTATTTT
clone_size: .; v_call: TRBV9; d_call: TRBD2; j_call: TRBJ2-3; cdr3_aa: CASSVISGGNEDTQYF; cdr3_nt: TGTGCCAGCAGCGTGATTAGCGGGGGTAATGAAGATACGCAGTATTTT
clone_size: few; v_call: TRBV7-9; d_call: .; j_call: TRBJ2-1; cdr3_aa: CASSLASGTYNEQFF; cdr3_nt: TGTGCCAGCAGCTTAGCTAGCGGAACCTACAATGAGCAGTTCTTC
clone_size: .; v_call: TRBV5-4; d_call: TRBD1; j_call: TRBJ2-3; cdr3_aa: CASSSDRGGDTQYF; cdr3_nt: TGTGCCAGCAGCTCTGACAGGGGAGGAGATACGCAGTATTTT
clone_size: .; v_call: TRBV5-1; d_call: TRBD2; j_call: TRBJ2-5; cdr3_aa: CASSWGGLRTDTQYF; cdr3_nt: TGCGCCAGCAGCTGGGGGGGACTGCGAACGGATACCCAGTACTTC
clone_size: .; v_call: TRBV7-9; d_call: TRBD1; j_call: TRBJ1-2; cdr3_aa: CASSGPDRVDNGYTF; cdr3_nt: TGTGCCAGCAGCGGCCCGGACAGGGTGGATAATGGCTACACCTTC
clone_size: .; v_call: TRBV18; d_call: TRBD2; j_call: TRBJ2-1; cdr3_aa: CASSPLRGGYNEQFF; cdr3_nt: TGTGCCAGCTCACCACTTCGCGGGGGGTACAATGAGCAGTTCTTC
clone_size: .; v_call: TRBV7-9; d_call: TRBD1; j_call: TRBJ2-1; cdr3_aa: CASSPRAGGNYNEQFF; cdr3_nt: TGTGCCAGCAGCCCCCGGGCAGGGGGAAACTACAATGAGCAGTTCTTC
clone_size: .; v_call: TRBV30; d_call: TRBD1; j_call: TRBJ2-7; cdr3_aa: CAWTAGQGAYEQYF; cdr3_nt: TGTGCCTGGACGGCGGGACAGGGGGCCTACGAGCAGTACTTC
clone_size: once; v_call: TRBV7-9; d_call: TRBD1; j_call: TRBJ1-2; cdr3_aa: CASSPSRDSGYTF; cdr3_nt: TGTGCCAGCAGCCCGTCCCGGGACAGTGGCTACACCTTC
clone_size: .; v_call: TRBV5-1; d_call: .; j_call: TRBJ2-6; cdr3_aa: CASSLDSSGANVLTF; cdr3_nt: TGCGCCAGCAGCTTAGACAGCTCTGGGGCCAACGTCCTGACTTTC